This T cell receptor (beta chain) was captured in a study of T-cell reconstitution after alpha-beta-depleted transplantation in children. Study-wide results and caveats: T-cell numbers and diversity, one year after transplant, stemmed largely from T cells that were newly produced.

This clonotype was recorded many times. Its antigen is not known. It was with unique molecular identifiers that the TCRbeta library was prepared. TCRdb processed the PCR reads anew with MiXCR; each CDR3 protein has one entry. The sample shows around 300,000 distinct CDR3 sequences, approximately 7.3% of them seen only once. The source material was peripheral blood, sampled 360 days after TCRalphabeta/CD19-depleted stem cell transplant. The receptor was isolated from a female patient aged 2-10 years who had a stem cell transplant for Fanconi anemia, so the T cells may come from the graft donor.

CDR3 sequence (DNA): TGTGCCTCCACGACAGGGGGCAACGAGGCTTTCTTT. Translation gives CASTTGGNEAFF. The chain uses TRBV12-3 or TRBV12-4 and TRBJ1-1, with 10 bases fitting TRBD1. V lost 11 bases to trimming and J lost 11 bases; unmatched junction nucleotides: 11. There are 12 residues in the CDR3.